Listed below are T cell receptor beta chains from one sample, sequenced in a study of blood T cells in healthy people across ages. One entry per CDR3 protein, called by TCRdb with MiXCR from the 5' RACE reads. The data hold hundreds of thousands of distinct CDR3 sequences, with roughly 25% observed a single time. The same specimen was also included in a second study, on T cells of mothers and their children.

Sequenced: blood. These receptors came from a boy younger than 18 in good health. CDR3s include the opening cysteine and the closing phenylalanine or tryptophan.

v_call	cdr3_aa
TRBV5-1	CASSSGLAGDEQYF
TRBV5-1	CASSPRGLAYEQYF
TRBV20-1	CSATRGAPSQETQYF
TRBV28	CASSPSSTYNEQFF
TRBV20-1	CSAHLTDTDTQYF
TRBV2	CASSVKGAPHNEQFF
TRBV7-8	CASSLSGGTDTRYF
TRBV7-2	CASSLRGGHNEQFF
TRBV6-5	CASSYLRTGGEDGYTF
TRBV28	CASSPRGQGAYGYTF
TRBV20-1	CSARDALAGNTDTQYF
TRBV7-2	CASSPVGGSAYEQYF
TRBV29-1	CSVAGTVVDYTF
TRBV24-1	CATSVSRGQAYNEQFF
TRBV24-1	CTTSDLSGHPYEQYF
TRBV5-1	CASSLVRDRGHEQFF
TRBV9	CASSGTFNNSPLHF
TRBV7-6	CASSLRGGSLTEAFF
TRBV11-1	CASSRTGGIIDEQYF
TRBV20-1	CSARDRTSGGAGYEQYF
TRBV12-3/TRBV12-4	CASSLLRTSSETQYF
TRBV9	CASSVGGEVETQYF
TRBV7-8	CARSTRQGYQETQYF
TRBV9	CASSVEPGFRDTQYF
TRBV4-1	CASSLRHGGFNEQYF
TRBV6-5	CASSQSWVSGNTIYF
TRBV4-1	CASSQAGLAVDEQFF
TRBV29-1	CSVSNRGQDEKLFF
TRBV13	CASVPRGGSETQYF
TRBV4-3	CASSQDPGALANEKLFF
TRBV18	CASSPNHRGPNEKLFF